These 25 T cell receptor beta chains were all obtained from the same sample, sequenced in a study of spatial heterogeneity in lung cancer. MiXCR was run by TCRdb on the 5' RACE reads, yielding one entry per CDR3 protein. The table includes fewer than 60,000 distinct CDR3 sequences, roughly 7% detected once. The sample's time point: blood at routine non-recurrence follow-up after resection. Whole RNA was taken from tumor, nontumor lung or frozen PBMC; it was then sequenced unsorted. Sequencing used PBMCs, obtained at follow-up. These receptor sequences come from a female donor with early-stage non-small cell lung cancer.

This clonotype was seen ten or more times. This chain uses TRBV20-1 with TRBJ1-5, with 9 bases lining up with TRBD1. The CDR3 is made up of 20 amino acids. The germline V gene has CDR1 DFQATT and CDR2 SNEGSKA (reference sequence). The junction had 18 bases not matched to a gene; V was cut back by 3 bases and J by 0 bases. This CDR3 is CSASGVHKEDRGDSNQPQHF. For the CDR3, the DNA is TGCAGTGCTAGTGGCGTTCACAAAGAGGACAGGGGAGATAGCAATCAGCCCCAGCATTTT.

V usage is TRBV20-1 and J usage is TRBJ1-5, with D possibly being TRBD1 (6 bases). This CDR3 contains 13 residues. Germline assignment: CDR1 DFQATT and CDR2 SNEGSKA (reference sequence). The V end was cut by 6 bases, the J end by 6 bases, with 15 bases between. The CDR3 region is CSASEEGGQPQHF. The CDR3 region has the DNA TGCAGTGCCTCGGAGGAGGGGGGTCAGCCCCAGCATTTT.

This chain connects TRBV19 to TRBJ1-6; D is undetermined. The length of the CDR3 is 13 residues. Germline CDR1 LNHDA, CDR2 SQIVND (reference sequence). Between the trimmed V and J ends, which lost 5 bases and 9 bases, there was a span of 11 bases. Here the CDR3 reads CASSSGRASPLHF. In DNA form, the CDR3 reads TGTGCCAGTAGTTCCGGACGGGCTTCACCCCTCCACTTT. Full variable domain (missing parts from reference TRBV19 and TRBJ1-6): DGGITQSPKYLFRKEGQNVTLSCEQNLNHDAMYWYRQDPGQGLRLIYYSQIVNDFQKGDIAEGYSVSREKKESFPLTVTSAQKNPTAFYLCASSSGRASPLHFGNGTRLTVT.

This clonotype was counted only a few times. This rearrangement joins TRBV10-3 to TRBJ1-1; 9 bases match TRBD1. J lost 2 bases, V lost 10 bases, and 5 bases had no gene match. The CDR3 is 13 amino acids. Germline CDR1 reads ENHRY; CDR2 reads SYGVKD. The CDR3 reads CATKQGANTEAFF. The CDR3 DNA sequence: TGTGCCACCAAACAGGGGGCAAACACTGAAGCTTTCTTT.

This clonotype was observed a few times. This chain joins TRBV7-2 and TRBJ1-2; D is uncertain. Trimming shortened V by 5 bases and J by 0 bases, and 7 bases separated the two germline ends. Per germline, CDR1 SGHTA and CDR2 FQGNSA. The CDR3 is 13 amino acids. The CDR3 DNA reads as TGTGCCAGCAGCGCTGTAGCTAACTATGGCTACACCTTC. It specifies CASSAVANYGYTF.

The genes are TRBV18 and TRBJ2-7; 7 bases map to TRBD2. The CDR3 sequence is 15 residues long. With V trimmed by 3 bases and J by 2 bases, 7 bases remained unmatched. Germline CDR1 is KGHSH and CDR2 is LQKENI. The CDR3 DNA is TGTGCCAGCTCACCGGACGGGGGGAGCGCCTACGAGCAGTACTTC. This gives the protein CASSPDGGSAYEQYF.

The rearrangement uses TRBV7-2 and TRBJ2-3, with TRBD1 matching 8 bases. V was pared by 8 bases and J by 2 bases, with 18 bases of the junction left unmatched. This CDR3 contains 18 residues. CDR1 and CDR2 (germline): SGHTA, FQGNSA. Here the CDR3 reads CASAWGPNPGGNTDTQYF. In nucleotides, the CDR3 is TGTGCCAGCGCCTGGGGGCCCAATCCAGGGGGCAACACAGATACGCAGTATTTT. The full variable domain, in which reference TRBV7-2 and TRBJ2-3 provide the parts outside the CDR3, is GAGVSQSPSNKVTEKGKDVELRCDPISGHTALYWYRQSLGQGLEFLIYFQGNSAPDKSGLPSDRFSAERTGGSVSTLTIQRTQQEDSAVYLCASAWGPNPGGNTDTQYFGPGTRLTVL.

The sample holds many counts of this clonotype. The chain links TRBV6-5 to TRBJ1-2; a weak D match, TRBD1 (5 bases). CDR1 and CDR2 (germline): MNHEY, SVGAGI. The CDR3 loop spans 14 amino acids. V shed 6 bases and J shed 1 base, with 12 bases lying between them. CDR3 protein: CASSDSYINYGYTF. As DNA, the CDR3 is TGTGCCAGCAGCGACAGCTATATTAACTATGGCTACACCTTC.

This clonotype was seen many times. The chain has TRBV7-9 and TRBJ1-2; D unresolved. Per the germline V gene, CDR1 is SEHNR and CDR2 is FQNEAQ (reference sequence). This CDR3 contains 11 residues. V was pared by 1 base and J by 8 bases, with 5 bases between. The CDR3 sequence is CASSLDSGYTF. DNA of the CDR3: TGTGCCAGCAGCTTAGACTCCGGCTACACCTTC. The variable domain in full, with the rest retrieved from reference TRBV7-9 and TRBJ1-2, is DTGVSQNPRHKITKRGQNVTFRCDPISEHNRLYWYRQTLGQGPEFLTYFQNEAQLEKSRLLSDRFSAERPKGSFSTLEIQRTEQGDSAMYLCASSLDSGYTFGSGTRLTVV.

This clonotype was seen ten or more times. This sequence joins TRBV5-1 and TRBJ1-3; 7 nucleotides agree with TRBD1. Losses at the gene ends were 2 bases for V and 0 bases for J; bases not matched to a gene: 8. CDR1 is SGHRS and CDR2 is YFSETQ in the germline V gene. This CDR3 has 17 amino acids. In DNA form, the CDR3 reads TGCGCCAGCAGCTTCACCCCGGGACAGAGCTCTGGAAACACCATATATTTT. This gives the protein CASSFTPGQSSGNTIYF.

The chain employs TRBV6-6 and TRBJ2-7; TRBD1 matches 8 bases. Germline V gene data show CDR1 as MNHNY and CDR2 as SVGAGI (reference sequence). The trim removed 10 bases at V and 4 bases at J, leaving 12 bases unmatched. This CDR3 spans 14 amino acids. The CDR3 DNA reads TGTGCCACCCGACAGGGGAGTCCCCCGTACGAGCAGTACTTC. Its translation: CATRQGSPPYEQYF.

This clonotype was seen a few times. The V gene is TRBV12-3 or TRBV12-4, the J gene TRBJ1-6; no definite D call. There are 12 residues in the CDR3. The V end was cut by 6 bases, the J end by 9 bases, with 9 bases between. The CDR3 coding sequence is TGTGCCAGCAGGCAGGATGGTTCACCCCTCCACTTT. This codes for CASRQDGSPLHF.

This clonotype was seen more than once but under ten times. The chain has TRBV7-2 and TRBJ1-5; 7 bases line up with TRBD1. The germline CDR1 and CDR2 sequences are SGHTA and FQGNSA. The CDR3 runs to 14 residues. V shed 1 base and J 9 bases; nucleotides not matched to a gene: 6. The CDR3 coding sequence is TGTGCCAGCAGCTTAGGACAGGGCGTTAGGCCCCAGCATTTT. It yields the protein CASSLGQGVRPQHF.

The rearrangement links TRBV5-8 to TRBJ2-1; a weak D match, TRBD2 (6 bases). CDR3 size: 16 residues. The germline V gene encodes CDR1 SGHTS and CDR2 YDEGEE. The V end was cut by 1 base, the J end by 7 bases, with 18 bases between. Here the CDR3 DNA reads TGTGCCAGCAGCTTGAAGGTCGGCGGGAACTTAAATGAGCAGTTCTTC. This codes for CASSLKVGGNLNEQFF.

The chain has TRBV7-2 and TRBJ1-1, with D unresolved. Germline V gives CDR1 SGHTA, CDR2 FQGNSA. This CDR3 has 14 amino acids. Trimming removed 3 bases from V and 0 bases from J, with 8 bases in between. CDR3 DNA: TGTGCCAGCAGCTTTCAGGCCATGAACACTGAAGCTTTCTTT. It encodes CASSFQAMNTEAFF.

The chain couples TRBV30 to TRBJ2-5, with a weak D call TRBD2 (7 bases). Trimming stripped 3 bases from V and 2 bases from J, with 10 bases between. The length of the CDR3 is 13 residues. Per germline, CDR1 GTSNPN and CDR2 SVGIG (reference sequence). The CDR3 bases are TGTGCCTGGAGCGGGGGGCTACAAGAGACCCAGTACTTC. This codes for CAWSGGLQETQYF. The full variable domain, with the rest looked up from reference TRBV30 and TRBJ2-5, is SQTIHQWPATLVQPVGSPLSLECTVEGTSNPNLYWYRQAAGRGLQLLFYSVGIGQISSEVPQNLSASRPQDRQFILSSKKLLLSDSGFYLCAWSGGLQETQYFGPGTRLLVL.

This chain links TRBV6-5 with TRBJ2-3; 13 bases are a match to TRBD2. The germline V gene encodes CDR1 MNHEY and CDR2 SVGAGI. The CDR3 contains 15 residues. With 5 bases clipped from V and 7 bases from J, the junction kept 6 bases outside the gene matches. This CDR3 is CASSPRTSGRNTQYF. CDR3 coding DNA: TGTGCCAGCAGTCCCCGGACTAGCGGGAGAAATACGCAGTATTTT.

Ten or more counts support this clonotype. The chain recombines TRBV6-6 with TRBJ2-5; D unresolved. Per the germline V gene, CDR1 is MNHNY and CDR2 is SVGAGI (reference sequence). This CDR3 is 12 amino acids long. The germline V and J ends were trimmed by 6 bases and 4 bases, with 9 bases remaining between them. The CDR3 bases are TGTGCCAGCAGCCGCCCGGGAGAGACCCAGTACTTC. Translation gives CASSRPGETQYF.

This clonotype appeared many times. The genes are TRBV2 and TRBJ1-1; TRBD1 matches at 7 bases. Germline lookup yields CDR1 SNHLY and CDR2 FYNNEI. V gave up 7 bases and J gave up 2 bases; unmatched junction bases: 4. The CDR3 runs to 13 residues. CDR3 loop: CASMGTVNTEAFF. The DNA for the CDR3 is TGTGCCAGCATGGGGACAGTAAACACTGAAGCTTTCTTT. The variable domain in full, with the rest retrieved from reference TRBV2 and TRBJ1-1, is EPEVTQTPSHQVTQMGQEVILRCVPISNHLYFYWYRQILGQKVEFLVSFYNNEISEKSEIFDDQFSVERPDGSNFTLKIRSTKLEDSAMYFCASMGTVNTEAFFGQGTRLTVV.

This clonotype occurred a few times. This rearrangement joins TRBV24-1 to TRBJ2-5, with a weak D call TRBD1 (6 bases). V was cut by 4 bases and J by 2 bases, with 16 bases left in between. The CDR3 is 16 amino acids. CDR1 and CDR2 (germline): KGHDR, SFDVKD. This CDR3 reads CATSDPGVSSQETQYF. CDR3 bases: TGTGCCACCAGTGACCCAGGGGTCTCCTCTCAAGAGACCCAGTACTTC.

This clonotype was seen more than once but under ten times. The chain combines TRBV28 with TRBJ2-1; 9 positions agree with TRBD1. The CDR3 is 15 amino acids. Germline CDR1 and CDR2: MDHEN and SYDVKM. The trim removed 1 base at V and 7 bases at J, leaving 5 bases unmatched. The CDR3 bases are TGTGCCAGCAGTTTATTCGGGACAGGGAAAAATGAGCAGTTCTTC. This gives the protein CASSLFGTGKNEQFF.

This clonotype was observed a few times. V usage is TRBV7-3 and J usage is TRBJ1-2; the match to TRBD1 covers 7 bases. Germline V gene data show CDR1 as SGHTA and CDR2 as FQGTGA. Trimming cost V 5 bases and J 4 bases; bases outside gene matches: 10. This CDR3 is built from 15 residues. CDR3 sequence reads: CASSPNAGGIYGYTF. CDR3 DNA sequence: TGTGCCAGCAGCCCCAATGCAGGGGGAATCTATGGCTACACCTTC.

This clonotype was picked up many times. The chain couples TRBV7-9 to TRBJ2-1; D is possibly TRBD1 or TRBD2 (6 bases each). V gave up 2 bases and J gave up 9 bases, with 17 bases separating them. Germline V gene lookup returns CDR1 SEHNR and CDR2 FQNEAQ (reference sequence). The CDR3 extends over 15 amino acids. The DNA of the CDR3 is TGTGCCAGCAGCTTAACGGGGGCAGATGGTGGTGAGCAGTTCTTC. Amino acid sequence: CASSLTGADGGEQFF. Variable domain in full (rest from reference TRBV7-9 and TRBJ2-1): DTGVSQNPRHKITKRGQNVTFRCDPISEHNRLYWYRQTLGQGPEFLTYFQNEAQLEKSRLLSDRFSAERPKGSFSTLEIQRTEQGDSAMYLCASSLTGADGGEQFFGPGTRLTVL.

This clonotype was recorded at least ten times. The chain joins TRBV20-1 to TRBJ2-2, with D possibly called TRBD1 or TRBD2 (6 bases each). Germline CDR1 and CDR2: DFQATT and SNEGSKA (reference sequence). This CDR3 has 14 residues. Between the trimmed V and J ends, which lost 6 bases and 1 base, there was a span of 12 bases. CDR3: CSARDNGNTGELFF. CDR3 in DNA: TGCAGTGCGCGGGACAACGGGAACACCGGGGAGCTGTTTTTT.

The CDR3 region is CASSFRGDTQYF. CDR3 nucleotides: TGTGCCAGCAGCTTTAGGGGAGATACGCAGTATTTT. This chain connects TRBV7-9 to TRBJ2-3; maybe TRBD1 (5 bases). CDR3 length: 12 residues. Trimming took 3 bases from V and 5 from J, leaving 6 bases between them. CDR1 and CDR2 from the germline V gene are SEHNR and FQNEAQ (reference sequence).